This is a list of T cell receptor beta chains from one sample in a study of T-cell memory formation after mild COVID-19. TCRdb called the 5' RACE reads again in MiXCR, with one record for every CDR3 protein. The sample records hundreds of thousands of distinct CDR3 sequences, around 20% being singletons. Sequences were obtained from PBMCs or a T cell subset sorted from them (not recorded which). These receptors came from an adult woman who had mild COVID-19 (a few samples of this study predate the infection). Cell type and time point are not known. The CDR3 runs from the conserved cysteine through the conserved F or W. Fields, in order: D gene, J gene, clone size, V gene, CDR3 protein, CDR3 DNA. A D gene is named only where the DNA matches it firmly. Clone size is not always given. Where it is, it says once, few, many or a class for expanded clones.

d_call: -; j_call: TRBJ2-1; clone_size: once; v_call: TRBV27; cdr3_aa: CASSARLDFYNEQFF; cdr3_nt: TGTGCCAGCAGTGCCAGACTAGACTTCTACAATGAGCAGTTCTTC
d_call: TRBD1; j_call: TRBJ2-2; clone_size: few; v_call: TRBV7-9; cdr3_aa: CAIGQGASTGELFF; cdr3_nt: TGTGCCATCGGACAGGGGGCGAGCACCGGGGAGCTGTTTTTT
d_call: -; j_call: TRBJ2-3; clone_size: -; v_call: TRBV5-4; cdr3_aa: CASSHPIRDTQYF; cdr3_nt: TGTGCCAGCAGCCACCCTATTCGGGATACGCAGTATTTT
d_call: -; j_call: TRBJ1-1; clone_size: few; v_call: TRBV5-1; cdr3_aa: CASSLLVRGPMNTEAFF; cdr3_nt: TGCGCCAGCAGCTTGCTGGTGCGGGGCCCCATGAACACTGAAGCTTTCTTT
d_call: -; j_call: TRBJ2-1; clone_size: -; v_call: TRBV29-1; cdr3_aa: CSVKGGVFSASSYNEQFF; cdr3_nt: TGCAGCGTGAAAGGAGGTGTGTTTAGCGCTAGCTCCTACAATGAGCAGTTCTTC
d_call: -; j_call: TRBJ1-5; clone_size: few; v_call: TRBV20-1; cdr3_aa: CSALVPGGASNQPQHF; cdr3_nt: TGCAGTGCTCTAGTACCCGGTGGGGCTTCCAATCAGCCCCAGCATTTT
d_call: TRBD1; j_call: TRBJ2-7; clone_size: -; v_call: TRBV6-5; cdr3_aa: CASSYFPGQGAYEQYF; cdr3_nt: TGTGCCAGCAGTTACTTCCCGGGACAGGGAGCCTACGAGCAGTACTTC
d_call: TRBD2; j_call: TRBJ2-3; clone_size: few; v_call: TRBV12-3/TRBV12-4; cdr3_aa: CASRKTSGGARDTQYF; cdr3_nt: TGTGCCAGCAGGAAGACTAGCGGGGGGGCTCGGGATACGCAGTATTTT
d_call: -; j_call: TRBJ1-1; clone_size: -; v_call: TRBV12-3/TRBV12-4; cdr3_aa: CASSSGGIGMNTEAFF; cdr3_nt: TGTGCCAGCAGTTCGGGGGGGATTGGCATGAACACTGAAGCTTTCTTT
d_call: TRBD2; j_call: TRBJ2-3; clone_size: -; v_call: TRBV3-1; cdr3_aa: CASSHDGTSGVTDTQYF; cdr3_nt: TGTGCCAGCAGCCATGACGGGACTAGCGGGGTCACAGATACGCAGTATTTT
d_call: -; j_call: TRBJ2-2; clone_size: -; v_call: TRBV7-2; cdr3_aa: CASSFPTGRGELFF; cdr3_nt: TGTGCCAGCAGCTTTCCGACCGGGAGAGGGGAGCTGTTTTTT
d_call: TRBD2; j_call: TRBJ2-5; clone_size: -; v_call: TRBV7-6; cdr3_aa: CASSLGRLATRETQYF; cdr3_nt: TGTGCCAGCAGCTTAGGCAGACTAGCCACAAGGGAGACCCAGTACTTC
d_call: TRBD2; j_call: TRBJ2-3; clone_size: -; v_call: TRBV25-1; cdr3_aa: CASRGSPTSGSSDTQYF; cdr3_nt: TGTGCCAGCAGAGGGTCCCCGACTAGCGGGAGTTCAGATACGCAGTATTTT
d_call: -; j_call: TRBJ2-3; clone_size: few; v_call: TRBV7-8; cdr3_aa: CASSLGRLAGTDTQYF; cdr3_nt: TGTGCCAGCAGCTTAGGGCGCCTGGCAGGGACAGATACGCAGTATTTT
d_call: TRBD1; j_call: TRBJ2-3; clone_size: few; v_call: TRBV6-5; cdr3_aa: CASSYTGTGVKDTQYF; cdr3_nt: TGTGCCAGCAGTTACACCGGGACAGGGGTGAAAGATACGCAGTATTTT
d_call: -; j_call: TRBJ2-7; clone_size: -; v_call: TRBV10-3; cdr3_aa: CAISDPYEQYF; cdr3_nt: TGTGCCATCAGTGACCCCTACGAGCAGTACTTC
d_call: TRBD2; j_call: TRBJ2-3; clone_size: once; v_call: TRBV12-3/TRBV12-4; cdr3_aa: CASSLGLAEGGTQYF; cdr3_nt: TGTGCCAGCAGTTTGGGGCTAGCGGAAGGAGGTACGCAGTATTTT
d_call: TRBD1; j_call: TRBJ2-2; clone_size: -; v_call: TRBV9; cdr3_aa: CASSVGQATGELFF; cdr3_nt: TGTGCCAGCAGCGTTGGACAGGCAACCGGGGAGCTGTTTTTT
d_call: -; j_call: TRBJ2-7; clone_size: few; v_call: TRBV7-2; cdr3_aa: CASSARASEYEQYF; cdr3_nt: TGTGCCAGCAGCGCGAGGGCTTCTGAATACGAGCAGTACTTC
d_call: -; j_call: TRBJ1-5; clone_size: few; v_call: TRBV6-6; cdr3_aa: CASSAGGQPQHF; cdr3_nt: TGTGCCAGCAGTGCGGGAGGACAGCCCCAGCATTTT
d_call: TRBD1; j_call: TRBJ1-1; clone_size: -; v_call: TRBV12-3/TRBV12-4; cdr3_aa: CASSRQGRKGTEAFF; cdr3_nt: TGTGCCAGCAGTCGACAGGGACGGAAGGGGACTGAAGCTTTCTTT
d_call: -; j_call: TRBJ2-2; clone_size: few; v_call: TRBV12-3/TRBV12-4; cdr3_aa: CAWGATGFTGELFF; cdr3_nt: TGTGCCTGGGGGGCGACAGGTTTCACCGGGGAGCTGTTTTTT
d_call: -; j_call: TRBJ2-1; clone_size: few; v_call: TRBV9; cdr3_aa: CASSPLGFGGNEQFF; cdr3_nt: TGTGCCAGCAGTCCCCTTGGCTTCGGAGGCAATGAGCAGTTCTTC
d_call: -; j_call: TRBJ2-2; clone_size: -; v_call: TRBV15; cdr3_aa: CATSRVRMNTGELFF; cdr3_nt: TGTGCCACCAGCAGAGTACGGATGAACACCGGGGAGCTGTTTTTT
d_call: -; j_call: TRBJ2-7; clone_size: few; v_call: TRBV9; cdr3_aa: CASSVGDVSYEQYF; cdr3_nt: TGTGCCAGCAGCGTAGGAGACGTCTCCTACGAGCAGTACTTC
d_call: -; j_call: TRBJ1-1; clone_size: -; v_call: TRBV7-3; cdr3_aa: CASALGTAGNTEAFF; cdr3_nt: TGTGCCAGCGCCCTAGGGACCGCGGGGAACACTGAAGCTTTCTTT
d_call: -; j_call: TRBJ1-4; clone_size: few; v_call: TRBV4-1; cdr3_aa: CASSPAQIGEKLFF; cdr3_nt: TGCGCCAGCAGCCCCGCGCAGATCGGCGAAAAACTGTTTTTT
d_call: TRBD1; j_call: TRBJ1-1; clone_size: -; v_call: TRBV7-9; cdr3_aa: CASSLGGGSTEAFF; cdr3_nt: TGTGCCAGCAGCTTGGGAGGGGGCAGCACTGAAGCTTTCTTT
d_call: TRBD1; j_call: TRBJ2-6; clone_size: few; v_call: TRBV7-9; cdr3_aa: CASSLDRPSGANVLTF; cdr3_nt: TGTGCCAGCAGCTTGGACAGGCCCTCTGGGGCCAACGTCCTGACTTTC
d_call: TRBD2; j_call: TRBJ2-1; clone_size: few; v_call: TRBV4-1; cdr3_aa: CASSLTLAGDEQFF; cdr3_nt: TGCGCCAGCAGCCTGACTCTAGCGGGAGATGAGCAGTTCTTC
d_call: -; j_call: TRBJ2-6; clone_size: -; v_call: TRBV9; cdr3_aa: CASSDRESVLTF; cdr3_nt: TGTGCCAGCAGCGACAGGGAAAGCGTCCTGACTTTC
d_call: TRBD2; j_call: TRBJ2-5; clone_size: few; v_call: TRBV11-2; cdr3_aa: CASSSATWLAGGPGLAQYF; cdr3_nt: TGTGCCAGCAGCTCAGCGACATGGCTAGCGGGAGGGCCCGGTTTGGCCCAGTACTTC
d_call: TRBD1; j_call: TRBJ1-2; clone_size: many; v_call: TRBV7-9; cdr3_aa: CASSTRRGLGYTF; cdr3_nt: TGTGCCAGCAGCACCCGAAGGGGGCTTGGCTACACCTTC
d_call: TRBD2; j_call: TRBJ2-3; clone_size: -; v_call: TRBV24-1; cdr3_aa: CATSDPRTSGKDTQYF; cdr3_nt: TGTGCCACCAGTGATCCTAGGACTAGCGGGAAAGATACGCAGTATTTT
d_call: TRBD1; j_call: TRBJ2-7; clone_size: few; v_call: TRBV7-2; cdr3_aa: CASSSQGAKYEQYF; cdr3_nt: TGTGCCAGCAGCTCTCAGGGGGCCAAATACGAGCAGTACTTC
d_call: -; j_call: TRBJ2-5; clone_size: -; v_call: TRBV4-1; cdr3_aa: CASSHIFAAQYF; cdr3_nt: TGCGCCAGCAGCCACATCTTTGCGGCCCAGTACTTC
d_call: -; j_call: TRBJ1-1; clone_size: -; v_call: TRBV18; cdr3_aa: CASSPPGGTEAFF; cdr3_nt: TGTGCCAGCTCACCACCGGGGGGAACTGAAGCTTTCTTT
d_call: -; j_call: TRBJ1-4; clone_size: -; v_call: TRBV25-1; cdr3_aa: CASSYREISRREKLFF; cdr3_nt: TGTGCCAGCAGTTACAGGGAGATCTCAAGGAGGGAAAAACTGTTTTTT
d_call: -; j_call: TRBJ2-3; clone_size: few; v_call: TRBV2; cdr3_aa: CASAERDTQYF; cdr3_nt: TGTGCCAGCGCTGAGAGGGATACGCAGTATTTT
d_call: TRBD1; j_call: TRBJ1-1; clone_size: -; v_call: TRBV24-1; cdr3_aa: CATSDFRTGHYMNTEAFF; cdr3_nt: TGTGCCACCAGTGATTTTCGGACAGGGCACTACATGAACACTGAAGCTTTCTTT
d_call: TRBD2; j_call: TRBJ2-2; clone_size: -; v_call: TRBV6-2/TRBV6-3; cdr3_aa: CASSGLATNTGELFF; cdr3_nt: TGTGCCAGCAGTGGACTAGCGACGAACACCGGGGAGCTGTTTTTT
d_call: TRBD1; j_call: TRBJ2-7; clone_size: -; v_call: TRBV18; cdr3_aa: CASCYSGGEQYF; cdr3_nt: TGTGCCAGCTGTTACTCAGGGGGCGAGCAGTACTTC
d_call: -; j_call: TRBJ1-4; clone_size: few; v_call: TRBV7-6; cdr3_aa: CASSPLAWQSPPNEKLFF; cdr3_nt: TGTGCCAGCAGCCCTCTGGCGTGGCAGAGTCCCCCGAATGAAAAACTGTTTTTT
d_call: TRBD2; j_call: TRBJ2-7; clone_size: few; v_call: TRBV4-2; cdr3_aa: CASSQELAGGLYEQYF; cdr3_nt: TGTGCCAGCAGCCAAGAACTAGCGGGGGGCCTCTACGAGCAGTACTTC
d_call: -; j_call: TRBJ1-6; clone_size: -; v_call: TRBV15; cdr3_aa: CATSGSNSPLHF; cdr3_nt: TGTGCCACCAGCGGGAGTAATTCACCCCTCCACTTT
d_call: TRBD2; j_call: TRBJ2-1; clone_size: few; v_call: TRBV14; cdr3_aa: CASSLVSGGTYNEQFF; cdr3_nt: TGTGCCAGCAGCCTTGTAAGCGGGGGAACCTACAATGAGCAGTTCTTC
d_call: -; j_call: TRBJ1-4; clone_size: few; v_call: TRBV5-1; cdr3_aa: CASSFNSNNEKLFF; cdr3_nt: TGCGCCAGCAGCTTTAACAGTAATAATGAAAAACTGTTTTTT
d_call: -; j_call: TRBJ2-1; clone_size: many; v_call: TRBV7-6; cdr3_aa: CASSDTHEQFF; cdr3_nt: TGTGCCAGCAGCGATACGCATGAGCAGTTCTTC
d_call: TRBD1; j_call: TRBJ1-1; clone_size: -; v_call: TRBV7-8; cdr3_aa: CASRETGRAFF; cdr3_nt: TGTGCCAGCAGGGAGACAGGGCGGGCTTTCTTT
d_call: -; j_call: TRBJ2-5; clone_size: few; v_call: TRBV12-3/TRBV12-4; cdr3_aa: CASSSPSRETQYF; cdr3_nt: TGTGCCAGCAGTTCGCCTAGCAGGGAGACCCAGTACTTC
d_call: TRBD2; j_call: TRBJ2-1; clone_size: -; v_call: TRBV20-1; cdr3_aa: CSARVLRGGYNEQFF; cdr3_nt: TGCAGTGCTAGAGTTCTACGCGGGGGCTACAATGAGCAGTTCTTC